Detailed here is one TCR beta chain. Its antigen is unidentified. This record belongs to a study of blood T cells in healthy people across ages. Broader study findings: The percentage of naive T cells correlated strongly with TCR beta diversity. Diversity estimated from one million T cells was considered an underestimate.

The germline gives CDR1 DFQATT, CDR2 SNEGSKA (reference sequence). The CDR3 covers 15 residues. Trimming took off 2 bases at V and 2 bases at J, with 13 bases between the two ends. Primers used in a second PCR of about 6 to 11 cycles were a sample-barcoded 5' primer and a J-beta primer mix. Using its own MiXCR run on the 5' RACE reads, TCRdb lists one record per CDR3 protein. The sample contains around 1.5 million distinct CDR3 sequences, about 35% of which appear only once. The receptor's source is a woman younger than 45 in good health. This chain connects TRBV20-1 to TRBJ1-5; the D gene is possibly TRBD1 (5 bases). Input material: blood. The CDR3 loop reads CSARSGGGGNQPQHF. CDR3 sequence (DNA): TGCAGTGCTAGATCCGGGGGAGGGGGCAATCAGCCCCAGCATTTT.